The 32 T cell receptor beta chains presented below share a single source sample, sequenced in a study of beta chain features in type 1 diabetes (dated by TCRdb to between 2017 and 2018). Libraries were constructed by the immunoSEQ multiplex PCR assay. The High Capacity cDNA Reverse Transcription Kit was used to reverse transcribe all of the isolated RNA, meaning that expressed TCRB transcripts were what got sequenced. TCRdb obtained this table from immuneACCESS and retained in-frame rearrangements with V and J assigned. These tables miss some clones; where compared with another copy, unresolved V genes account for less than half of the shortfall, and the remainder is unexplained. For this sample there are fewer than 150,000 clones; 6.9% appear just once. Roughly 1.5% of the sample comes from the top ten. Sequencing was performed on central memory CD4+ T cells from blood. The receptors were sampled from a woman aged 25 to 39 in good health.

This clone was counted a few times. The V gene is TRBV5-1, the J gene TRBJ1-2, with no clear D. The CDR3 spans 15 residues. The germline V gene has CDR1 SGHRS and CDR2 YFSETQ. The V end lost 5 bases, the J end lost 4 bases, and 18 bases lay between the germline ends. The CDR3 sequence is CASRPEDIVFYGYTF. DNA for the CDR3: TGCGCCAGCAGGCCGGAGGATATAGTTTTCTATGGCTACACCTTC.

This clone was observed a handful of times. The chain recombines TRBV19 with TRBJ1-1, with D possibly matching TRBD1 (6 bases). Germline V gene sequence: CDR1 LNHDA, CDR2 SQIVND (reference sequence). The CDR3 totals 13 residues. V was pared by 6 bases and J by 3 bases, with 11 bases between. CDR3 coding DNA: TGTGCCAGTAGACGACAGGAGGACACTGAAGCTTTCTTT. Translating gives CASRRQEDTEAFF.

This chain uses TRBV19 with TRBJ2-5, with D tentatively TRBD1 (5 bases). The J call may be incorrect, as the DNA end agrees better with TRBJ2-7. Germline V gene lookup returns CDR1 LNHDA and CDR2 SQIVND (reference sequence). The CDR3 spans 16 residues. The CDR3 sequence: CASSIDPFDSQHEQYF. The CDR3 nucleotides read TGTGCCAGTAGTATAGACCCCTTTGACAGCCAGCACGAGCAGTACTTC.

In its sample, this clone was seen a few times. CDR3 sequence: CASSVSGTGLSETQYF. The CDR3 nucleotides are TGTGCCAGCAGCGTCAGCGGGACAGGGTTGTCAGAGACCCAGTACTTC. The chain combines TRBV9 with TRBJ2-5; 9 nucleotides match TRBD1. The CDR3 has 16 residues. The trim removed 2 bases at V and 4 bases at J, leaving 9 bases unmatched. The germline CDR1 and CDR2 sequences are SGDLS and YYNGEE.

The chain is built from TRBV11-2 and TRBJ1-2; TRBD1 matches at 9 bases. J was trimmed by 7 bases and V by 7 bases; bases with no gene match: 7. Germline loops: CDR1 SGHAT, CDR2 FQNNGV. The CDR3 is 13 amino acids. The DNA of the CDR3 is TGTGCCAGCAAGGCCGGGACAGGGTCTGGCTACACCTTC. Protein: CASKAGTGSGYTF.

This clone was picked up a small number of times. The chain joins TRBV30 to TRBJ1-2; the match to TRBD1 covers 7 bases. Germline assignment: CDR1 GTSNPN and CDR2 SVGIG (reference sequence). J was trimmed by 3 bases and V by 1 base; bases with no gene match: 5. This CDR3 is built from 14 residues. The CDR3 here is CAWSGQGLDYGYTF. Written as DNA, the CDR3 is TGTGCCTGGAGTGGACAGGGACTTGACTATGGCTACACCTTC. The entire variable domain, with the rest obtained from reference TRBV30 and TRBJ1-2, is as follows: SQTIHQWPATLVQPVGSPLSLECTVEGTSNPNLYWYRQAAGRGLQLLFYSVGIGQISSEVPQNLSASRPQDRQFILSSKKLLLSDSGFYLCAWSGQGLDYGYTFGSGTRLTVV.

This clone was seen many times. The chain employs TRBV14 and TRBJ1-2, with D uncertain. The CDR3 consists of 14 residues. Trimming took 3 bases from V and 4 from J, leaving 12 bases between them. Germline V gene lookup returns CDR1 SGHDN and CDR2 FVKESK. For the CDR3, the DNA is TGTGCCAGCAGCCAGTACCGAGAGTCCTATGGCTACACCTTC. Its protein product is CASSQYRESYGYTF.

The chain couples TRBV6-5 to TRBJ1-5; possibly TRBD1 for D (5 bases). The CDR3 has 15 amino acids. V was cut by 5 bases and J by 0 bases, with 11 bases left in between. CDR1 is MNHEY, CDR2 SVGAGI, per germline. CDR3 protein: CASSKTVNSNQPQHF. The CDR3 coding sequence is TGTGCCAGCAGTAAGACAGTTAATAGCAATCAGCCCCAGCATTTT.

This clone showed up just a few times. This chain uses TRBV4-3 with TRBJ2-5; 11 bases align to TRBD2. This CDR3 contains 18 residues. From germline, CDR1 is LGHNA and CDR2 YSLEER. The V and J ends lost 0 bases and 4 bases, in that order; junction bases with no gene match: 10. CDR3 region: CASSQDKGSGRAAETQYF. In DNA, the CDR3 is TGCGCCAGCAGCCAAGATAAGGGTAGCGGGAGGGCGGCAGAGACCCAGTACTTC.

V gene TRBV7-6 combines with J gene TRBJ2-5; 7 bases line up with TRBD2. CDR3 size: 14 residues. From germline, CDR1 is SGHVS and CDR2 FNYEAQ. V lost 1 base, J lost 2 bases, and 1 base stayed unmatched. CDR3 loop: CASSLGGGQETQYF. CDR3 nucleotides: TGTGCCAGCAGCTTAGGCGGGGGTCAAGAGACCCAGTACTTC.

This clone came up a few times. The chain carries TRBV19 and TRBJ2-2, with D perhaps matching TRBD2 (6 bases). Germline CDR1 and CDR2: LNHDA and SQIVND (reference sequence). The V gene lost 7 bases and the J gene lost 7 bases, with 13 bases spanning the gap. The CDR3 is 13 residues long. The CDR3 DNA reads as TGTGCCAGTAATCATAACGGGGGCGGGGAGCTGTTTTTT. It translates to CASNHNGGGELFF.

The V call is TRBV5-5, the J call TRBJ1-1; D might be TRBD1 (5 bases). The V and J ends lost 6 bases and 6 bases respectively, with 15 bases between them. Germline values: CDR1 SGHKS, CDR2 YYEKEE (reference sequence). The length of the CDR3 is 13 residues. The CDR3: CASNQGNSPEAFF. The CDR3 bases are TGTGCCAGCAACCAGGGTAACTCCCCTGAAGCTTTCTTT.

Only a few counts were recorded for this clone. V is TRBV6-5 and J is TRBJ2-1; TRBD2 matches 7 bases. The CDR3 is 14 amino acids. J gave up 6 bases and V 5 bases, and 7 bases lay outside the gene matches. Per the germline V gene, CDR1 is MNHEY and CDR2 is SVGAGI. The chain's CDR3 is CASSPPSGANEQFF. DNA for the CDR3: TGTGCCAGCAGTCCCCCCAGCGGGGCCAATGAGCAGTTCTTC.

This clone was counted only a few times. Other nucleotide sequences in the sample specify the same CDR3. The chain has TRBV18 and TRBJ2-5, with 14 bases fitting TRBD2. From germline, CDR1 is KGHSH and CDR2 LQKENI. The CDR3 spans 15 residues. The V and J ends lost 6 bases and 7 bases, in that order; junction bases with no gene match: 7. Here the CDR3 reads CASSTGTSGSGTQYF. CDR3 in DNA: TGTGCCAGCTCGACCGGGACTAGCGGGAGCGGGACCCAGTACTTC.

This clone was observed a few times. The chain is built from TRBV4-3 and TRBJ2-1; 7 bases are a match to TRBD2. Germline V lookup: CDR1 LGHNA, CDR2 YSLEER. This CDR3 is built from 16 residues. V shed 0 bases, J shed 5 bases, and the junction held 7 bases outside the gene matches. This chain's CDR3 is CASSQEGGRPDNEQFF. The CDR3 DNA sequence: TGCGCCAGCAGCCAAGAAGGCGGGAGACCCGACAATGAGCAGTTCTTC.

Only a few counts were recorded for this clone. The chain recombines TRBV4-3 with TRBJ2-2; possibly TRBD1 for D (5 bases). V was clipped by 1 base and J by 6 bases, with 12 bases between them. Germline V gene sequence: CDR1 LGHNA, CDR2 YSLEER. CDR3 length equals 15 residues. In DNA, the CDR3 is TGCGCCAGCAGCCAAGTACAGGCAGGTTCCGGGGAGCTGTTTTTT. It yields the protein CASSQVQAGSGELFF.

This clone has a handful of counts. The rearrangement uses TRBV18 and TRBJ2-5, with TRBD1 identical over 11 bases. There are 16 residues in the CDR3. With 2 bases clipped from V and 5 bases from J, the junction kept 7 bases outside the gene matches. Germline V CDR1 and CDR2: KGHSH, LQKENI. In DNA form, the CDR3 reads TGTGCCAGCTCACCAAAGGACAGGGGGCGCCGGGAGACCCAGTACTTC. Its translation: CASSPKDRGRRETQYF.

V gene TRBV6-1 combines with J gene TRBJ1-4, with D possibly matching TRBD1 (5 bases). The CDR3 length is 14 residues. Trimming shortened V by 5 bases and J by 8 bases, and 15 bases separated the two germline ends. CDR1 is MNHNS and CDR2 is SASEGT in the germline V gene. CDR3 amino acids: CASSWDSLGEKLFF. CDR3 in DNA: TGTGCCAGCAGTTGGGACTCCCTGGGGGAAAAACTGTTTTTT.

The chain carries TRBV28 and TRBJ2-7; TRBD1 agrees at 7 bases. The CDR3 length is 15 residues. V lost 7 bases and J lost 2; bases outside the gene matches: 11. Germline V gene data show CDR1 as MDHEN and CDR2 as SYDVKM. In DNA form, the CDR3 reads TGTGCCAGCACCCCCCAAACAGGGGTTCCCTACGAGCAGTACTTC. Its protein product is CASTPQTGVPYEQYF.

The V gene is TRBV18, the J gene TRBJ2-6, with D perhaps matching TRBD2 (6 bases). This CDR3 region has 17 residues. Germline CDR1 reads KGHSH; CDR2 reads LQKENI. Trimming removed 3 bases from V and 0 bases from J, with 12 bases in between. As DNA, the CDR3 is TGTGCCAGCTCACCTGGCCGGGAGACCTCTGGGGCCAACGTCCTGACTTTC. It specifies CASSPGRETSGANVLTF.

This clone has a count of ten or more. The chain links TRBV27 to TRBJ2-6; the D is unclear. Deletions cut 10 bases from V and 0 bases from J, with 4 bases between. The CDR3 totals 12 residues. Per the germline V gene, CDR1 is MNHEY and CDR2 is SMNVEV (reference sequence). In DNA, the CDR3 is TGTGCCACCCGCTCTGGGGCCAACGTCCTGACTTTC. This gives the protein CATRSGANVLTF.

The genes are TRBV7-2 and TRBJ1-5, with a weak D call TRBD1 (6 bases). In germline, CDR1 is SGHTA, CDR2 FQGNSA. V shed 2 bases and J shed 5 bases, with 13 bases lying between them. The CDR3 totals 15 residues. The CDR3 protein is CASSLRGAQHQPQHF. DNA of the CDR3: TGTGCCAGCAGCTTACGGGGGGCGCAACATCAGCCCCAGCATTTT.

V usage is TRBV14 and J usage is TRBJ2-3; 10 positions match TRBD1. Germline CDR1 SGHDN, CDR2 FVKESK. The CDR3 loop spans 17 amino acids. V dropped 4 bases and J dropped 2; count of bases not matched to a gene: 9. CDR3 coding DNA: TGTGCCAGCAGCCGACTGCGACAGGGGGCATTCACAGATACGCAGTATTTT. Translation: CASSRLRQGAFTDTQYF.

The chain carries TRBV7-2 and TRBJ1-2; D is undetermined. The CDR3 covers 12 residues. The V gene's germline CDR1 is SGHTA and CDR2 FQGNSA. The V end lost 1 base, the J end lost 3 bases, and 3 bases lay between the germline ends. CDR3 coding DNA: TGTGCCAGCAGCTTAGGAGACTATGGCTACACCTTC. Its protein is CASSLGDYGYTF.

This clone was counted between two and nine times. V gene TRBV11-3 combines with J gene TRBJ2-1, with D tentatively TRBD1 (5 bases). V lost 2 bases, J lost 7 bases, and 15 bases lay in between. The CDR3 length is 15 residues. From germline, CDR1 is SGHNT and CDR2 YENEEA. Here the CDR3 DNA reads TGTGCCAGCAGCTTATCGGCAGGGATGGGTAATGAGCAGTTCTTC. Its translation: CASSLSAGMGNEQFF. Full variable domain (rest looked up from reference TRBV11-3 and TRBJ2-1): EAGVVQSPRYKIIEKKQPVAFWCNPISGHNTLYWYLQNLGQGPELLIRYENEEAVDDSQLPKDRFSAERLKGVDSTLKIQPAELGDSAVYLCASSLSAGMGNEQFFGPGTRLTVL.

This clone was counted between two and nine times. The chain has TRBV6-5 and TRBJ2-7, with 9 nucleotides matching TRBD2. The V and J ends lost 6 bases and 7 bases, in that order; junction bases with no gene match: 10. Germline loops: CDR1 MNHEY, CDR2 SVGAGI. CDR3 length: 14 amino acids. The CDR3: CASSSGLAGSEQYF. The CDR3 DNA is TGTGCCAGCAGCTCCGGGCTAGCGGGGTCTGAGCAGTACTTC.

The CDR3 DNA reads TGTGCCACCACGCGGGGGGCGAACACTGAAGCTTTCTTT. It is translated as CATTRGANTEAFF. The J gene is TRBJ1-1, the V gene TRBV6-5; a weak D match, TRBD1 (6 bases). Germline values: CDR1 MNHEY, CDR2 SVGAGI. V was trimmed by 10 bases and J by 1 base, leaving 13 bases between them. This CDR3 comprises 13 residues.

Comments on this clone: One end of the junction varies from germline; a read error may be responsible. CDR3 residues: CASSYSKLAPLF. The CDR3 nucleotides are TGTGCCAGCAGTTACTCGAAGTTAGCCCCCCTCTTC. The chain employs TRBV6-6 and TRBJ2-1; D ambiguous. CDR3 length equals 12 residues. CDR1 and CDR2 (germline): MNHNY, SVGAGI (reference sequence).

This clone appeared a few times. The V gene is TRBV2, the J gene TRBJ2-1; tentatively, D is TRBD2 (6 bases). Germline CDR1 SNHLY, CDR2 FYNNEI. CDR3 size: 15 residues. The germline V and J ends were trimmed by 8 bases and 8 bases, with 22 bases remaining between them. The CDR3 is CASSEWGTPSDEQFF. The DNA of the CDR3 is TGTGCCAGCTCGGAGTGGGGGACTCCATCTGATGAGCAGTTCTTC. The full variable domain, its missing parts supplied by reference TRBV2 and TRBJ2-1, is EPEVTQTPSHQVTQMGQEVILRCVPISNHLYFYWYRQILGQKVEFLVSFYNNEISEKSEIFDDQFSVERPDGSNFTLKIRSTKLEDSAMYFCASSEWGTPSDEQFFGPGTRLTVL.

The chain employs TRBV9 and TRBJ2-5; 7 nucleotides line up with TRBD2. CDR1 SGDLS and CDR2 YYNGEE come from the germline V gene. After removal of 4 bases from V and 5 bases from J, the junction contained 17 bases not matched to a gene. CDR3 length: 17 amino acids. CDR3 sequence (DNA): TGTGCCAGCAGCACCCGTTCGGGGGGTCTGGGGGGGGAGACCCAGTACTTC. The encoded protein is CASSTRSGGLGGETQYF.

The chain links TRBV28 to TRBJ2-1; tentatively, D is TRBD2 (7 bases). Germline CDR1 MDHEN, CDR2 SYDVKM. The CDR3 runs 15 residues. V was pared by 2 bases and J by 15 bases, with 23 bases between. CDR3 nucleotides: TGTGCCAGCAGTTTACGCGGGACACCCGGGACTACGGTGTTCTTC. Translated: CASSLRGTPGTTVFF.

V usage is TRBV11-3 and J usage is TRBJ2-1; a weak D match, TRBD2 (5 bases). Germline V CDR1 and CDR2: SGHNT, YENEEA. CDR3 size: 13 residues. With 3 bases removed from V and 6 bases from J, the gap between germline ends came to 9 bases. Here the CDR3 reads CASSFGAGNEQFF. The CDR3 bases are TGTGCCAGCAGCTTTGGTGCGGGCAATGAGCAGTTCTTC.